The source of this T cell receptor (beta chain) is a study of beta chain features in type 1 diabetes. Whole-study findings and limits: In all four CD4+ subsets, TCRB CDR3 length was significantly, moderately reduced in type 1 diabetes.

Expressed TCRB transcripts were sequenced, since all the RNA that had been isolated was reverse transcribed. The table came from immunoSEQ multiplex PCR; TCRdb's copy has only in-frame clones and leaves some out. The repertoire includes 200,000 to 300,000 clones, about 11% of them detected once, and around 0.018% sits in the top ten. The CDR3 extends over 14 amino acids. From germline, CDR1 is SGHTA and CDR2 FQGNSA. V was pared by 2 bases and J by 7 bases, with 12 bases between. This clone was observed a single time. Its antigen is currently unknown. Sequenced sample: naive CD4+ T cells from blood. The origin of this receptor is a man aged 30-40 years with type 1 diabetes. This chain joins TRBV7-2 and TRBJ1-5, with TRBD1 as a possible D gene (6 bases). The CDR3 nucleotides are TGTGCCAGCAGCTTAAGGCCAGGGGACCAGCCCCAGCATTTT. Translating gives CASSLRPGDQPQHF.